This T cell receptor beta chain emerged from a study of response to subunit inactivated influenza vaccine. TCRdb reprocessed the RT-PCR reads with MiXCR, giving one entry per CDR3 protein. This sample has approximately 700,000 distinct CDR3 sequences, with about 15% found just once. Germline V gives CDR1 SGHRS, CDR2 YFSETQ. The junction had 4 bases not matched to a gene; V was cut back by 4 bases and J by 3 bases. The CDR3 has 14 amino acids. Regarding this clonotype: Its target is unknown.

Study-wide findings and caveats: It was suggested by the authors that few new T cells are recruited by each seasonal influenza vaccination.

The origin of this receptor is a man aged 50 to 60 who received an inactivated influenza vaccine. This chain links TRBV5-1 with TRBJ2-1; TRBD2 agrees at 7 bases. This specimen consisted of PBMCs from blood, obtained around 14 days before vaccination. In nucleotides, the CDR3 is TGCGCCAGCAGCGGCGGGAGCATCTACAATGAGCAGTTCTTC. It is translated as CASSGGSIYNEQFF. Together with reference TRBV5-1 and TRBJ2-1, the CDR3 gives the full variable domain: KAGVTQTPRYLIKTRGQQVTLSCSPISGHRSVSWYQQTPGQGLQFLFEYFSETQRNKGNFPGRFSGRQFSNSRSEMNVSTLELGDSALYLCASSGGSIYNEQFFGPGTRLTVL.